The TCR beta chain under discussion was sequenced for a study of T cells in localized non-small cell lung cancer. Study-wide results and limits: There was an association of higher blood T cell density with longer overall survival.

This clone appeared once. Its target is unknown. Sequenced by immunoSEQ multiplex PCR; TCRdb stores in-frame clones only, minus some. The repertoire has some 90,000 clones, 80% to 90% of them found once; the top ten carry roughly 14%. This CDR3 contains 14 residues. The germline V and J ends were trimmed by 3 bases and 0 bases, with 9 bases remaining between them. Germline CDR1 and CDR2: SGHRS and YFSETQ. Sequenced here: peripheral blood, sampled before any cancer treatment. This TCR was sampled from a man aged 40-75 years with stage I squamous cell lung carcinoma. The chain joins TRBV5-1 to TRBJ1-2; D unclear. CDR3 bases: TGCGCCAGCAGCTCGGGTCCAGCTAACTATGGCTACACCTTC. It codes for CASSSGPANYGYTF. Drawing the rest from reference TRBV5-1 and TRBJ1-2, the complete variable domain is KAGVTQTPRYLIKTRGQQVTLSCSPISGHRSVSWYQQTPGQGLQFLFEYFSETQRNKGNFPGRFSGRQFSNSRSEMNVSTLELGDSALYLCASSSGPANYGYTFGSGTRLTVV.